The 28 T cell receptor beta chains presented below share a single source sample, sequenced in a study of T cell changes during pregnancy in multiple sclerosis. Here immunoSEQ multiplex PCR was the method, and the copy in TCRdb shows in-frame clones only, minus some. Among around 68,000 clones listed, around 92% were seen once. Sample: peripheral blood, taken after pregnancy. These receptors were obtained from a female donor in good health, enrolled as a control in a pregnancy study.

Here the CDR3 reads CASSLRLSGGGDTQYF. DNA of the CDR3: TGTGCCAGCAGCTTACGATTAAGCGGGGGGGGAGATACGCAGTATTTT. J is TRBJ2-3 and V is TRBV11-3, with 10 bases lining up with TRBD2. From germline, CDR1 is SGHNT and CDR2 YENEEA. With V trimmed by 2 bases and J by 5 bases, 7 bases remained unmatched. The CDR3 is 16 amino acids. Drawing the rest from reference TRBV11-3 and TRBJ2-3, the complete variable domain is EAGVVQSPRYKIIEKKQPVAFWCNPISGHNTLYWYLQNLGQGPELLIRYENEEAVDDSQLPKDRFSAERLKGVDSTLKIQPAELGDSAVYLCASSLRLSGGGDTQYFGPGTRLTVL.

The genes are TRBV18 and TRBJ2-1, with a tentative D call TRBD2 (6 bases). V was cut by 3 bases and J by 5 bases, with 17 bases left in between. The CDR3 has 16 amino acids. Germline CDR1 is KGHSH and CDR2 is LQKENI. This CDR3 reads CASSPRNQGGDNEQFF. DNA of the CDR3: TGTGCCAGCTCACCCCGCAACCAGGGAGGAGACAATGAGCAGTTCTTC.

This clone has just one count. The CDR3 sequence: CASSGPQGISYNEQFF. The CDR3, as DNA: TGTGCCAGCAGTGGCCCACAGGGGATCTCCTACAATGAGCAGTTCTTC. The chain combines TRBV6-6 with TRBJ2-1; 7 bases fit TRBD1. V was pared by 5 bases and J by 0 bases, with 7 bases of the junction left unmatched. CDR1 and CDR2 (germline): MNHNY, SVGAGI (reference sequence). The CDR3 loop spans 16 amino acids.

The CDR3 protein is CASSPPAGMNTEAFF. CDR3 in DNA: TGTGCCAGCAGCCCTCCGGCAGGAATGAACACTGAAGCTTTCTTT. The chain is built from TRBV7-9 and TRBJ1-1; no clear D gene. The CDR3 runs to 15 residues. V was trimmed by 5 bases and J by 0 bases, leaving 13 bases between them. From germline, CDR1 is SEHNR and CDR2 FQNEAQ (reference sequence).

The chain recombines TRBV7-2 with TRBJ1-6, with 7 positions matching TRBD1. CDR3 length equals 15 residues. Looked up from germline, CDR1 is SGHTA and CDR2 is FQGNSA. V was pared by 8 bases and J by 6 bases, with 10 bases of the junction left unmatched. The CDR3 region has the DNA TGTGCCAGCGGAAATTCCGGGACAGCTAATTCACCCCTCCACTTT. Translating it yields CASGNSGTANSPLHF.

This clone has just one count. This chain connects TRBV4-2 to TRBJ2-1; 8 bases align to TRBD2. Trimming removed 1 base from V and 4 bases from J; junction bases left unmatched: 6. The germline gives CDR1 LGHNA, CDR2 YNFKEQ. This CDR3 contains 16 residues. CDR3 in DNA: TGTGCCAGCAGCCAAGTGCGGGGGGCATTTTACAATGAGCAGTTCTTC. It specifies CASSQVRGAFYNEQFF.

The V call is TRBV7-2, the J call TRBJ1-2; tentatively, D is TRBD1 (6 bases). Deletions cut 5 bases from V and 1 base from J, with 14 bases between. The CDR3 has 15 amino acids. Looked up from germline, CDR1 is SGHTA and CDR2 is FQGNSA. CDR3 bases: TGTGCCAGCAGCGAGACAGGAACCCTTAACTATGGCTACACCTTC. Its protein product is CASSETGTLNYGYTF.

The chain employs TRBV11-2 and TRBJ2-2; no definite D call. The CDR3 consists of 14 residues. The germline V gene has CDR1 SGHAT and CDR2 FQNNGV. V shed 1 base and J shed 3 bases, with 6 bases lying between them. As DNA, the CDR3 is TGTGCCAGCAGCTTAGGGGCAGACACCGGGGAGCTGTTTTTT. It yields the protein CASSLGADTGELFF.

The chain has TRBV7-2 and TRBJ2-2; the match to TRBD1 covers 7 bases. Germline loops: CDR1 SGHTA, CDR2 FQGNSA. The CDR3 extends over 16 amino acids. J was trimmed by 5 bases and V by 5 bases; bases with no gene match: 11. The CDR3 reads CASSKTLPGQTGELFF. The DNA of the CDR3 is TGTGCCAGCAGCAAGACCCTCCCGGGACAGACCGGGGAGCTGTTTTTT.

This chain joins TRBV5-3 and TRBJ1-5; 10 bases line up with TRBD1. TRBV5-3 is an open reading frame, and its role is uncertain. V was pared by 7 bases and J by 6 bases, with 4 bases of the junction left unmatched. The CDR3 is 13 amino acids. The CDR3 region is CARGTGEGQPQHF. CDR3 nucleotide sequence: TGTGCCAGAGGGACAGGGGAAGGTCAGCCCCAGCATTTT.

CDR3 residues: CASSLDSWEGKTEAFF. The CDR3 region has the DNA TGTGCCAGCAGCTTAGATAGCTGGGAGGGGAAGACTGAAGCTTTCTTT. This chain uses TRBV11-3 with TRBJ1-1, with D perhaps matching TRBD1 (5 bases). The CDR3 is made up of 16 amino acids. Germline V gene lookup returns CDR1 SGHNT and CDR2 YENEEA. Between the trimmed V and J ends, which lost 0 bases and 5 bases, there was a span of 16 bases.

About this clone itself: Germline and junction disagree at one end, which may indicate a read error. The chain recombines TRBV7-7 with TRBJ2-5, with 9 positions matching TRBD1. Germline V gene sequence: CDR1 SSHAT, CDR2 FNYEAQ (reference sequence). The length of the CDR3 is 17 residues. CDR3 DNA: TGTGCTAGCAGCTCCCCAGGGGGGGACAGGGCCGGGAGGACCCAGTACTTC. It is translated as CASSSPGGDRAGRTQYF.

The V call is TRBV2, the J call TRBJ1-1, with D possibly being TRBD1 (6 bases). Germline V gene sequence: CDR1 SNHLY, CDR2 FYNNEI. V dropped 4 bases and J dropped 8 bases, with 11 bases sitting between them. The CDR3 runs to 12 residues. This chain's CDR3 is CASSGDTYEAFF. The DNA for the CDR3 is TGTGCCAGCAGTGGGGACACCTACGAAGCTTTCTTT.

The gene calls are TRBV7-9 and TRBJ2-7; 13 nucleotides align to TRBD2. The CDR3 has 18 residues. The germline V gene has CDR1 SEHNR and CDR2 FQNEAQ (reference sequence). The ends lost 5 bases at V and 2 bases at J; junction bases unmatched: 12. DNA of the CDR3: TGTGCCAGCAGCCAGACTAGCGGGGGGCCAAGTCTACCCTACGAGCAGTACTTC. It encodes CASSQTSGGPSLPYEQYF. The whole variable domain, remainder taken from reference TRBV7-9 and TRBJ2-7, is DTGVSQNPRHKITKRGQNVTFRCDPISEHNRLYWYRQTLGQGPEFLTYFQNEAQLEKSRLLSDRFSAERPKGSFSTLEIQRTEQGDSAMYLCASSQTSGGPSLPYEQYFGPGTRLTVT.

This sequence joins TRBV14 and TRBJ2-7; D remains ambiguous. V dropped 2 bases and J dropped 6 bases, with 11 bases sitting between them. The CDR3 contains 13 residues. Germline CDR1 is SGHDN and CDR2 is FVKESK. CDR3: CASSQNSLSEQYF. CDR3 coding DNA: TGTGCCAGCAGCCAAAACTCCCTCTCCGAGCAGTACTTC.

This rearrangement joins TRBV30 to TRBJ1-2, with unresolved D. The V end lost 7 bases, the J end lost 1 base, and 4 bases lay between the germline ends. The CDR3 runs to 10 residues. CDR1 GTSNPN and CDR2 SVGIG come from the germline V gene (reference sequence). CDR3 in amino acids: CAFRNYGYTF. The CDR3 bases are TGTGCCTTCCGTAACTATGGCTACACCTTC. The full variable domain, with the rest looked up from reference TRBV30 and TRBJ1-2, is SQTIHQWPATLVQPVGSPLSLECTVEGTSNPNLYWYRQAAGRGLQLLFYSVGIGQISSEVPQNLSASRPQDRQFILSSKKLLLSDSGFYLCAFRNYGYTFGSGTRLTVV.

This rearrangement joins TRBV27 to TRBJ2-2; 7 positions match TRBD2. Unmatched junction bases numbered 8, after V lost 3 bases and J lost 7 bases. This CDR3 is built from 15 residues. Germline values: CDR1 MNHEY, CDR2 SMNVEV (reference sequence). CDR3 sequence reads: CASSFMVRGDGELFF. CDR3 coding DNA: TGTGCCAGCAGTTTCATGGTTCGGGGGGACGGGGAGCTGTTTTTT.

The chain couples TRBV6-5 to TRBJ1-5; unclear D gene. Trimming left V 3 bases short and J 4 bases short, with 7 bases between. This CDR3 contains 13 residues. Germline V lookup: CDR1 MNHEY, CDR2 SVGAGI. The CDR3 DNA is TGTGCCAGCAGTTATATGCGAAATCAGCCCCAGCATTTT. As protein: CASSYMRNQPQHF.

This sequence joins TRBV27 and TRBJ1-6; no reliable D call. The V end lost 1 base, the J end lost 6 bases, and 7 bases lay between the germline ends. The CDR3 consists of 14 residues. Germline CDR1 is MNHEY and CDR2 is SMNVEV (reference sequence). CDR3 bases: TGTGCCAGCAGTTTATTGGCGGGTAATTCACCCCTCCACTTT. This codes for CASSLLAGNSPLHF.

This rearrangement joins TRBV5-1 to TRBJ2-5; 7 bases map to TRBD2. CDR3 size: 15 residues. CDR1 is SGHRS, CDR2 YFSETQ, per germline. The V segment lost 7 bases and the J segment 0 bases; nucleotides outside the gene matches: 9. CDR3 DNA sequence: TGCGCCAGCCGGGATGGGACTAAAAACCAAGAGACCCAGTACTTC. It is translated as CASRDGTKNQETQYF. Combining the CDR3 with reference TRBV5-1 and TRBJ2-5 gives the whole variable domain KAGVTQTPRYLIKTRGQQVTLSCSPISGHRSVSWYQQTPGQGLQFLFEYFSETQRNKGNFPGRFSGRQFSNSRSEMNVSTLELGDSALYLCASRDGTKNQETQYFGPGTRLLVL.

The V gene is TRBV5-1, the J gene TRBJ2-1, with TRBD2 identical over 11 bases. V was clipped by 4 bases and J by 4 bases; unmatched bases: 10. This CDR3 comprises 17 residues. Germline values: CDR1 SGHRS, CDR2 YFSETQ. The CDR3 reads CASSPLISGGAYNEQFF. The CDR3 DNA is TGCGCCAGCAGCCCTCTAATTAGCGGGGGGGCTTACAATGAGCAGTTCTTC.

This clone was seen only once. The rearrangement uses TRBV13 and TRBJ2-7; maybe TRBD1 (6 bases). CDR1 and CDR2 (germline): PRHDT, FYEKMQ (reference sequence). The length of the CDR3 is 18 residues. Trimming cost V 5 bases and J 0 bases, with 23 bases left between them. The CDR3 coding sequence is TGTGCCAGCAGCCCAGACGCGACAGGTTTAGAATCCTCCTACGAGCAGTACTTC. Its protein is CASSPDATGLESSYEQYF.

The chain recombines TRBV11-2 with TRBJ1-2; D is unresolved. V lost 4 bases, J lost 4 bases, and 16 bases lay in between. The CDR3 extends over 15 amino acids. Germline V gene lookup returns CDR1 SGHAT and CDR2 FQNNGV. The CDR3 loop is CASSSYENASYGYTF. For the CDR3, the DNA is TGTGCCAGCAGCTCATATGAGAACGCTAGCTATGGCTACACCTTC.

The chain couples TRBV2 to TRBJ2-2; a possible D gene is TRBD1 (7 bases). This CDR3 contains 16 residues. Germline CDR1 is SNHLY and CDR2 is FYNNEI. V was trimmed by 5 bases and J by 2 bases, leaving 15 bases between them. CDR3 region: CASSPWGDRNTGELFF. DNA of the CDR3: TGTGCCAGCAGTCCCTGGGGGGACAGAAACACCGGGGAGCTGTTTTTT.

The chain has TRBV19 and TRBJ2-2, with 9 bases aligning to TRBD1. This CDR3 is 16 amino acids long. V lost 3 bases and J lost 6; bases outside the gene matches: 8. Per the germline V gene, CDR1 is LNHDA and CDR2 is SQIVND (reference sequence). CDR3 sequence: CASSIHRGLSSGELFF. CDR3 DNA: TGTGCCAGTAGTATTCACAGGGGGCTGTCATCCGGGGAGCTGTTTTTT.

The chain employs TRBV14 and TRBJ1-6, with D possibly TRBD1 on 6 matching bases. Deletions cut 3 bases from V and 2 bases from J, with 23 bases between. The CDR3 consists of 20 residues. The V gene's germline CDR1 is SGHDN and CDR2 FVKESK. The CDR3 here is CASSQTFPQGISTYNSPLHF. The CDR3 nucleotides are TGTGCCAGCAGCCAGACCTTCCCCCAGGGGATATCAACCTATAATTCACCCCTCCACTTT.

The chain has TRBV5-6 and TRBJ1-1; 10 bases agree with TRBD1. The CDR3 has 13 residues. Germline loops: CDR1 SGHDT, CDR2 YYEEEE. The V gene end was trimmed by 3 bases and the J gene end by 5 bases; junction bases not matched to a gene: 1. This CDR3 is CASSWGQGTEAFF. The CDR3 coding sequence is TGTGCCAGCAGCTGGGGACAGGGGACTGAAGCTTTCTTT.

The CDR3 here is CASTKHGIYGYTF. CDR3 nucleotide sequence: TGTGCCAGCACCAAACACGGGATCTATGGCTACACCTTC. This sequence joins TRBV28 and TRBJ1-2; D gene unclear. The V end lost 7 bases, the J end lost 4 bases, and 13 bases lay between the germline ends. This CDR3 comprises 13 residues. The germline gives CDR1 MDHEN, CDR2 SYDVKM.